One and the same sample provided the 24 T cell receptor beta chains below, sequenced in a study of blood T cell repertoires in COVID-19. The repertoire was sequenced with immunoSEQ multiplex PCR; TCRdb's copy has only in-frame clones and lacks some. Of approximately 490,000 clones listed, about 88% are singletons. The sample was PBMCs or T cells enriched from blood (not recorded which). The receptors were gathered from a woman in her sixties or seventies who had recovered from COVID-19.

The table lists this clone with a count of one. The chain joins TRBV7-8 to TRBJ1-1, with D unclear. Germline V lookup: CDR1 SGHVS, CDR2 FQNEAQ. The CDR3 spans 15 residues. The germline V and J ends were trimmed by 0 bases and 2 bases, with 10 bases remaining between them. The chain's CDR3 is CASSLAWRRNTEAFF. CDR3 nucleotide sequence: TGTGCCAGCAGCTTAGCTTGGCGGAGAAACACTGAAGCTTTCTTT.

The chain links TRBV5-1 to TRBJ2-3, with 7 positions matching TRBD2. This CDR3 is 15 amino acids long. The germline CDR1 and CDR2 sequences are SGHRS and YFSETQ. Losses at the gene ends were 5 bases for V and 2 bases for J; bases not matched to a gene: 8. The CDR3 nucleotides read TGCGCCAGCAGAAAAACGGGACTATACACAGATACGCAGTATTTT. Translation: CASRKTGLYTDTQYF.

This rearrangement joins TRBV5-1 to TRBJ2-5, with TRBD2 identical over 7 bases. This CDR3 comprises 15 residues. Losses at the gene ends were 6 bases for V and 9 bases for J; bases not matched to a gene: 17. Germline lookup yields CDR1 SGHRS and CDR2 YFSETQ. This CDR3 is CASTPSGRDYQAQYF. DNA of the CDR3: TGCGCCAGCACCCCGTCGGGCAGGGACTACCAGGCCCAGTACTTC.

The DNA of the CDR3 is TGTGCCAGCAGCTTAGAAAGGGACAGGGGCAATCAGCCCCAGCATTTT. It specifies CASSLERDRGNQPQHF. This chain uses TRBV7-9 with TRBJ1-5; 9 bases agree with TRBD1. Germline CDR1 and CDR2: SEHNR and FQNEAQ (reference sequence). The junction had 3 bases not matched to a gene; V was cut back by 1 base and J by 2 bases. CDR3 length equals 16 residues.

The CDR3 reads CASSGGQHKKLFF. CDR3 in DNA: TGTGCCAGCAGCGGGGGACAGCATAAAAAACTGTTTTTT. V usage is TRBV21-1 and J usage is TRBJ1-4; the table's D call of TRBD1 was not tested on the DNA. TRBV21-1 is a listed pseudogene. The CDR3 is 13 residues long.

This chain connects TRBV9 to TRBJ1-3, with 7 nucleotides matching TRBD1. The CDR3 loop spans 18 amino acids. Germline V gene sequence: CDR1 SGDLS, CDR2 YYNGEE. Germline trimming cut 3 bases from V and 3 bases from J; bases unmatched to any gene: 15. CDR3 DNA: TGTGCCAGCAGCGCCGATGTGCCGGGACAGCTTTATGGAAACACCATATATTTT. Translation gives CASSADVPGQLYGNTIYF.

V usage is TRBV4-1 and J usage is TRBJ1-2; 8 positions match TRBD1. CDR3 length: 17 amino acids. CDR1 is MGHRA, CDR2 YSYEKL, per germline. V was pared by 1 base and J by 8 bases, with 15 bases of the junction left unmatched. Written as DNA, the CDR3 is TGCGCCAGCAGCCAAGTGGAATGGGGGACAGGCCCGACGGGCTACACCTTC. Translated, it gives CASSQVEWGTGPTGYTF.

The V call is TRBV18, the J call TRBJ2-2; perhaps TRBD1 as D (6 bases). In germline, CDR1 is KGHSH, CDR2 LQKENI. There are 13 residues in the CDR3. The germline V and J ends were trimmed by 6 bases and 7 bases, with 12 bases remaining between them. The chain's CDR3 is CASSHRDVGELFF. The CDR3 DNA reads TGTGCCAGCTCGCACAGGGATGTCGGGGAGCTGTTTTTT.

This chain connects TRBV3-1 (or the pseudogene TRBV3-2) to TRBJ1-3; 7 bases are shared with TRBD1. There are 14 residues in the CDR3. With 4 bases clipped from V and 5 bases from J, the junction kept 5 bases outside the gene matches. CDR1 is LGHDT and CDR2 is YNNKEL in the germline V gene (reference sequence). DNA for the CDR3: TGTGCCAGCAGCCTTGGGACAGACCGAAACACCATATATTTT. This codes for CASSLGTDRNTIYF.

The DNA of the CDR3 is TGTGCCAGCAGTTTATGGGGTAGCGGGGACCAGCATTTT. This gives the protein CASSLWGSGDQHF. The chain couples TRBV28 to TRBJ1-5; D is unresolved. The ends were cut back, 0 bases at V and 12 bases at J, with 12 bases in the middle. Germline-derived CDR1 and CDR2 are MDHEN and SYDVKM. The CDR3 runs to 13 residues.

This chain links TRBV4-1 with TRBJ2-2; 10 bases fit TRBD1. Germline V gene data show CDR1 as MGHRA and CDR2 as YSYEKL. Trimming at V came to 0 bases and at J to 2 bases, leaving 3 bases not matched to a gene. CDR3 length: 17 residues. CDR3 protein: CASSQDRDRGNTGELFF. DNA for the CDR3: TGCGCCAGCAGCCAAGATAGGGACAGGGGTAACACCGGGGAGCTGTTTTTT.

The genes are TRBV18 and TRBJ2-2; 11 bases agree with TRBD2. CDR1 is KGHSH and CDR2 is LQKENI in the germline V gene. Unmatched junction bases numbered 5, after V lost 2 bases and J lost 0 bases. CDR3 length: 18 residues. CDR3 bases: TGTGCCAGCTCACCAAAACTAGCGGGGGCGACGAACACCGGGGAGCTGTTTTTT. Protein sequence: CASSPKLAGATNTGELFF.

This sequence joins TRBV9 and TRBJ1-3; 10 nucleotides align to TRBD1. This CDR3 is 17 amino acids long. V dropped 0 bases and J dropped 4; count of bases not matched to a gene: 7. Germline CDR1 SGDLS, CDR2 YYNGEE. The CDR3 nucleotides are TGTGCCAGCAGCGTAGATGGGACAGGGGCGCTCGGAAACACCATATATTTT. Amino acid sequence: CASSVDGTGALGNTIYF. The full variable domain, with the rest looked up from reference TRBV9 and TRBJ1-3, is DSGVTQTPKHLITATGQRVTLRCSPRSGDLSVYWYQQSLDQGLQFLIQYYNGEERAKGNILERFSAQQFPDLHSELNLSSLELGDSALYFCASSVDGTGALGNTIYFGEGSWLTVV.

The gene calls are TRBV9 and TRBJ2-2, with D perhaps TRBD2 (6 bases). The germline V gene encodes CDR1 SGDLS and CDR2 YYNGEE. Between the trimmed V and J ends, which lost 0 bases and 2 bases, there was a span of 14 bases. The CDR3 is 17 residues long. The CDR3 nucleotides read TGTGCCAGCAGCGTAGCTGTGGCCGGGACTAACACCGGGGAGCTGTTTTTT. It is translated as CASSVAVAGTNTGELFF.

The CDR3 DNA reads TGTGCCAGCAGCCCCCAGGCCTACGAGCAGTACTTC. Its translation is CASSPQAYEQYF. The J gene is TRBJ2-7, the V gene TRBV7-9; D is undetermined. Germline V gene data show CDR1 as SEHNR and CDR2 as FQNEAQ (reference sequence). There are 12 residues in the CDR3. V was clipped by 5 bases and J by 2 bases, with 7 bases between them.

The rearrangement links TRBV6-2 or TRBV6-3 to TRBJ2-2; no definite D call. Germline values: CDR1 MNHEY, CDR2 SVGEGT. The CDR3 length is 17 residues. Trimming stripped 2 bases from V and 2 bases from J, with 15 bases between. This CDR3 is CASSYLSSENNTGELFF. The CDR3 DNA sequence: TGTGCCAGCAGTTACCTATCCTCCGAGAATAACACCGGGGAGCTGTTTTTT.

The rearrangement uses TRBV7-2 and TRBJ1-1; possible D gene TRBD1, 5 bases. This CDR3 comprises 14 residues. V shed 6 bases and J shed 3 bases, with 14 bases lying between them. The germline V gene encodes CDR1 SGHTA and CDR2 FQGNSA. CDR3: CASRRRGGDTEAFF. The CDR3 DNA sequence: TGTGCCAGCAGGAGAAGGGGAGGAGACACTGAAGCTTTCTTT.

The genes are TRBV5-1 and TRBJ1-3, with 8 positions matching TRBD1. CDR1 SGHRS and CDR2 YFSETQ come from the germline V gene. Trimming took 4 bases from V and 4 from J; bases not matched to a gene: 13. CDR3 length: 17 residues. The CDR3 DNA is TGCGCCAGCAGCCCGGCCGGTACAGACAGGGGAGGAAACACCATATATTTT. It codes for CASSPAGTDRGGNTIYF.

V is TRBV5-1 and J is TRBJ1-4; D is uncertain. Germline CDR1 is SGHRS and CDR2 is YFSETQ. Deletions cut 4 bases from V and 7 bases from J, with 8 bases between. The CDR3 has 12 residues. The DNA for the CDR3 is TGCGCCAGCAGCCTGGAGAGTGAAAAACTGTTTTTT. Amino acid sequence: CASSLESEKLFF.

This chain connects TRBV12-3 or TRBV12-4 to TRBJ1-1; 10 nucleotides align to TRBD1. The CDR3 has 13 residues. V lost 5 bases, J lost 10 bases, and 7 bases stayed unmatched. The CDR3 reads CASSRDRGRGAFF. As DNA, the CDR3 is TGTGCCAGCAGTAGAGACAGGGGGCGAGGAGCTTTCTTT.

V and J are TRBV9 and TRBJ1-3; no definite D call. The CDR3 has 13 amino acids. The germline V gene encodes CDR1 SGDLS and CDR2 YYNGEE. V dropped 4 bases and J dropped 4 bases, with 9 bases sitting between them. CDR3: CASSSGSGNTIYF. CDR3 nucleotide sequence: TGTGCCAGCAGCTCAGGATCCGGAAACACCATATATTTT.

This clone was seen a single time. V and J are TRBV5-6 and TRBJ1-2; perhaps TRBD1 as D (6 bases). The CDR3 totals 14 residues. Germline CDR1 and CDR2: SGHDT and YYEEEE. V lost 4 bases and J 7 bases, leaving 17 bases between the germline ends. The CDR3 sequence is CASSPTGGMGGYTF. Written as DNA, the CDR3 is TGTGCCAGCAGCCCGACGGGGGGCATGGGTGGCTACACCTTC. The full variable domain, its missing parts supplied by reference TRBV5-6 and TRBJ1-2, is DAGVTQSPTHLIKTRGQQVTLRCSPKSGHDTVSWYQQALGQGPQFIFQYYEEEERQRGNFPDRFSGHQFPNYSSELNVNALLLGDSALYLCASSPTGGMGGYTFGSGTRLTVV.

This clone was found a few times. The rearrangement joins TRBV2 to TRBJ2-3; 7 nucleotides match TRBD2. The CDR3 consists of 16 residues. Germline V gene lookup returns CDR1 SNHLY and CDR2 FYNNEI. V lost 1 base to trimming and J lost 2 bases; unmatched junction nucleotides: 6. CDR3 sequence (DNA): TGTGCCAGCAGTGAAGGCGCTAGCGGCTACACAGATACGCAGTATTTT. It specifies CASSEGASGYTDTQYF.

The V gene is TRBV14, the J gene TRBJ2-1, with D possibly TRBD2 on 6 matching bases. The CDR3 extends over 14 amino acids. V was trimmed by 4 bases and J by 3 bases, leaving 10 bases between them. CDR1 and CDR2 (germline): SGHDN, FVKESK. Here the CDR3 DNA reads TGTGCCAGCAGCCGACTAGGCCTCTACAATGAGCAGTTCTTC. It translates to CASSRLGLYNEQFF. Full variable domain (missing parts from reference TRBV14 and TRBJ2-1): EAGVTQFPSHSVIEKGQTVTLRCDPISGHDNLYWYRRVMGKEIKFLLHFVKESKQDESGMPNNRFLAERTGGTYSTLKVQPAELEDSGVYFCASSRLGLYNEQFFGPGTRLTVL.